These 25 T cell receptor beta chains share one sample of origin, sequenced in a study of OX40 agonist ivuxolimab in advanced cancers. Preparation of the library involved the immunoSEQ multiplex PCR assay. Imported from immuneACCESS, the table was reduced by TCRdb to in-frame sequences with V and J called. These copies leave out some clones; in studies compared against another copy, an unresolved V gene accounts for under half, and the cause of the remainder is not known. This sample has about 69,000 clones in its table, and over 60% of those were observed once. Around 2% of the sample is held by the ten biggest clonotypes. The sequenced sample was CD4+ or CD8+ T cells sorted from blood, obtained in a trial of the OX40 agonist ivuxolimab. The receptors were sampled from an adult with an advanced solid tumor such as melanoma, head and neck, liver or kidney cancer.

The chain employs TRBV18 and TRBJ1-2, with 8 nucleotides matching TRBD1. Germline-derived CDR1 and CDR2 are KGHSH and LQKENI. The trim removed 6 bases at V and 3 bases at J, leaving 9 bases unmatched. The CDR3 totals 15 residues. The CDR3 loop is CASSLTGEGDYGYTF. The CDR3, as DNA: TGTGCCAGCTCGTTGACAGGGGAGGGGGACTATGGCTACACCTTC.

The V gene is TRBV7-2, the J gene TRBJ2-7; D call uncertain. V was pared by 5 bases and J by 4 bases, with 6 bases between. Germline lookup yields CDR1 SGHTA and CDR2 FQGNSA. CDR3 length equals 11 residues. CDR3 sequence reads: CASSPAYEQYF. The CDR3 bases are TGTGCCAGCAGCCCCGCTTACGAGCAGTACTTC. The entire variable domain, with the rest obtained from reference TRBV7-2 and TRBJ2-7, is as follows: GAGVSQSPSNKVTEKGKDVELRCDPISGHTALYWYRQSLGQGLEFLIYFQGNSAPDKSGLPSDRFSAERTGGSVSTLTIQRTQQEDSAVYLCASSPAYEQYFGPGTRLTVT.

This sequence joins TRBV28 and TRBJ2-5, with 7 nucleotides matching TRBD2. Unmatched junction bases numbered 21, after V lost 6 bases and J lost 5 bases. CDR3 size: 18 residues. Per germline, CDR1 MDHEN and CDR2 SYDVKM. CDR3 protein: CASSAPGTTGRRWETQYF. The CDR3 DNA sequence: TGTGCCAGCAGCGCCCCCGGGACTACGGGAAGAAGGTGGGAGACCCAGTACTTC. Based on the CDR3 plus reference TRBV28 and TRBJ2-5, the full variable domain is DVKVTQSSRYLVKRTGEKVFLECVQDMDHENMFWYRQDPGLGLRLIYFSYDVKMKEKGDIPEGYSVSREKKERFSLILESASTNQTSMYLCASSAPGTTGRRWETQYFGPGTRLLVL.

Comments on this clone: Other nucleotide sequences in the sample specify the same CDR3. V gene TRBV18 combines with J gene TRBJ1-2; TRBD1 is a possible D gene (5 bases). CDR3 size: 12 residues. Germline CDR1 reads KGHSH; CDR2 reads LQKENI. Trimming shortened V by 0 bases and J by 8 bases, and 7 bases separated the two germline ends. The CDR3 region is CASSPPGGGYTF. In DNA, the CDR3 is TGTGCCAGCTCACCACCCGGGGGAGGCTACACCTTC.

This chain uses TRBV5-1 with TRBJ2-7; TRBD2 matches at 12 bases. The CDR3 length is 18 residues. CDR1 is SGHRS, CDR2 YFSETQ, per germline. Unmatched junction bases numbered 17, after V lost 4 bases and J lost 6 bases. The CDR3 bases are TGCGCCAGCAGCATTGGCCATTTACTAGCGGGAGGAAAAGGCGAGCAGTACTTC. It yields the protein CASSIGHLLAGGKGEQYF.

The CDR3 spells CASSLLGAGKTQYF. The CDR3 bases are TGTGCCAGCAGCTTATTGGGGGCCGGGAAGACCCAGTACTTC. The V call is TRBV11-2, the J call TRBJ2-5, with D possibly being TRBD1 (6 bases). The CDR3 totals 14 residues. Germline values: CDR1 SGHAT, CDR2 FQNNGV. V dropped 2 bases and J dropped 6 bases, with 13 bases sitting between them.

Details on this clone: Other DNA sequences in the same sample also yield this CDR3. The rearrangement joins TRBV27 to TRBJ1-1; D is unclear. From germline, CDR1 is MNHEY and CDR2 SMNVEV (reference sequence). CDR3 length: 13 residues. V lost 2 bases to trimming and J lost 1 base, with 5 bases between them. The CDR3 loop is CASSLTGNTEAFF. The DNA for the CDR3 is TGTGCCAGCAGTTTAACGGGGAACACTGAAGCTTTCTTT.

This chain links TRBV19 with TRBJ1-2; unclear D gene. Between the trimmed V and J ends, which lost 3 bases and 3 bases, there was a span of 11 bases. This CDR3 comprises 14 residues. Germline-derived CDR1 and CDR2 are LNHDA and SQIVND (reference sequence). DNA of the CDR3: TGTGCCAGTAGTATGAATGGTTTGGACTATGGCTACACCTTC. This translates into CASSMNGLDYGYTF.

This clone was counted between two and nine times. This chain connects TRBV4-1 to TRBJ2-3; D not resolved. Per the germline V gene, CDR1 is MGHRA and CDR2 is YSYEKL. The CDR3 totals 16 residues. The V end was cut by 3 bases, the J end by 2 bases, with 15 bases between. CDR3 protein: CASSQGLEFYTDTQYF. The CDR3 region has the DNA TGCGCCAGCAGCCAGGGCCTAGAGTTCTACACAGATACGCAGTATTTT.

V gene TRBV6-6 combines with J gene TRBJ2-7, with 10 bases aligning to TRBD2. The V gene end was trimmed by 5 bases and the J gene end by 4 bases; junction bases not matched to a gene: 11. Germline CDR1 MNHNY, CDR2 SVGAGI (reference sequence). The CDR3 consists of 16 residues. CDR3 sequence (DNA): TGTGCCAGCAGTACCCAGGGGACTAGCGACCTTTACGAGCAGTACTTC. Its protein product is CASSTQGTSDLYEQYF.

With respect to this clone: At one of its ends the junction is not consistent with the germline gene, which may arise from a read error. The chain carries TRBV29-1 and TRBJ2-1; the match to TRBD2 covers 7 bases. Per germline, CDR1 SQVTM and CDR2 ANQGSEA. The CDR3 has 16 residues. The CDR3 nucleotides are TGCAGCGTTGAATGGGGGGGGGATGGCTCCCACAATGAGCAGTTCTTC. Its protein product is CSVEWGGDGSHNEQFF.

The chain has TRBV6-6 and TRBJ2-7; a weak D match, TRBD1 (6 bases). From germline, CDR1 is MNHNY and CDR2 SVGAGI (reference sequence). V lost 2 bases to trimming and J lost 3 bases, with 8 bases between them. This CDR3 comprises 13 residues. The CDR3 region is CASSYGTYYEQYF. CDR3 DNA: TGTGCCAGCAGTTACGGGACATACTACGAGCAGTACTTC.

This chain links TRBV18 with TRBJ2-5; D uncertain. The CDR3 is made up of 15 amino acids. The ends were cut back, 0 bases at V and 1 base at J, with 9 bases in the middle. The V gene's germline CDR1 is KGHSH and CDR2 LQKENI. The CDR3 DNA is TGTGCCAGCTCACCACCGTCTCTATTCCAAGAGACCCAGTACTTC. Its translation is CASSPPSLFQETQYF.

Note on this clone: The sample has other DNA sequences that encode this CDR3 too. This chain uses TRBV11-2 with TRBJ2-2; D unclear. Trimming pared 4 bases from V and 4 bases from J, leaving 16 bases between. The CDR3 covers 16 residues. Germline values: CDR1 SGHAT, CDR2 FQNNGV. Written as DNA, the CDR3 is TGTGCCAGCAGCTCCCCCCCCGGCAGAAGCACCGGGGAGCTGTTTTTT. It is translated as CASSSPPGRSTGELFF.

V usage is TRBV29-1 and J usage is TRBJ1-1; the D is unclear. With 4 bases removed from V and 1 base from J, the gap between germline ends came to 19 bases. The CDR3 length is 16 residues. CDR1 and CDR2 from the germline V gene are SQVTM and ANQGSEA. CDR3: CSVGSARLSGNTEAFF. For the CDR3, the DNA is TGCAGCGTTGGGTCTGCGCGATTATCTGGGAACACTGAAGCTTTCTTT.

CDR3 amino acids: CASSLGSGRANTEAFF. The CDR3 DNA reads TGTGCCAGCAGCTTAGGGTCTGGCAGAGCGAACACTGAAGCTTTCTTT. The V call is TRBV7-3, the J call TRBJ1-1; D remains ambiguous. CDR1 SGHTA and CDR2 FQGTGA come from the germline V gene. The CDR3 contains 16 residues. Trimming stripped 2 bases from V and 1 base from J, with 14 bases between.

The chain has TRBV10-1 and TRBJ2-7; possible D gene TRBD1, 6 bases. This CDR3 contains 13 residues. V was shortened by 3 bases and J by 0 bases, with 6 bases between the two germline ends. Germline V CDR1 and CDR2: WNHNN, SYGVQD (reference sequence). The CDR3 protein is CASSEGGSYEQYF. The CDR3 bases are TGCGCCAGCAGTGAAGGGGGCTCCTACGAGCAGTACTTC.

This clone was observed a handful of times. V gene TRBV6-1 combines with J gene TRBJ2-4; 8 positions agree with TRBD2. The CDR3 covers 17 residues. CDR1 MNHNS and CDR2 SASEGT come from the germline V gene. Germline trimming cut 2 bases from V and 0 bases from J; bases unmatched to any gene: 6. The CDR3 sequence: CASSERGGQIAKNIQYF. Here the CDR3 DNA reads TGTGCCAGCAGTGAACGGGGGGGGCAGATAGCCAAAAACATTCAGTACTTC.

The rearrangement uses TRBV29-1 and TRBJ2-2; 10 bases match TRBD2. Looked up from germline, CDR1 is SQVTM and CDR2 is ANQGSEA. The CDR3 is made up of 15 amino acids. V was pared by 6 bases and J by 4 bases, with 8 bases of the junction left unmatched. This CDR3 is CSVSGTSATTGELFF. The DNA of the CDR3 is TGCAGCGTCTCTGGGACTAGCGCCACCACCGGGGAGCTGTTTTTT.

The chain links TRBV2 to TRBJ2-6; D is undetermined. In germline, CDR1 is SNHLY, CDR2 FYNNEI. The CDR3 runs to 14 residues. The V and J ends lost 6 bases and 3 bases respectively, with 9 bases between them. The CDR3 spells CASSVEDGANVLTF. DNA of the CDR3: TGTGCCAGCAGCGTCGAGGATGGGGCCAACGTCCTGACTTTC.

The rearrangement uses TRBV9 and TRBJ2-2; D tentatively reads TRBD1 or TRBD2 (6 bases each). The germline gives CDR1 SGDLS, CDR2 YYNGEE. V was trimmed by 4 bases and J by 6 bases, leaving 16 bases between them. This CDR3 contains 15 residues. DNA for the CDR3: TGTGCCAGCAGCCTCGGAGAGGGGGGAGCCGGGGAGCTGTTTTTT. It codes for CASSLGEGGAGELFF.

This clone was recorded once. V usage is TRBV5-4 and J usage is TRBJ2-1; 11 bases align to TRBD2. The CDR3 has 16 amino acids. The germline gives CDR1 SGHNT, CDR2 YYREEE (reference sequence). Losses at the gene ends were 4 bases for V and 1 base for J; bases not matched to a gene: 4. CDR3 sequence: CASSKGTSGSYNEQFF. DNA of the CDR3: TGTGCCAGCAGCAAAGGGACTAGCGGTTCCTACAATGAGCAGTTCTTC.

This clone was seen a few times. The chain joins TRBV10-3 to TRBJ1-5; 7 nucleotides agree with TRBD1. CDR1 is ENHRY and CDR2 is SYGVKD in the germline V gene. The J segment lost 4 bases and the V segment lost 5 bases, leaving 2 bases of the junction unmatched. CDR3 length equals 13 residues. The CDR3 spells CAISPQGNQPQHF. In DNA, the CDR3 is TGTGCCATCAGTCCACAGGGGAATCAGCCCCAGCATTTT.

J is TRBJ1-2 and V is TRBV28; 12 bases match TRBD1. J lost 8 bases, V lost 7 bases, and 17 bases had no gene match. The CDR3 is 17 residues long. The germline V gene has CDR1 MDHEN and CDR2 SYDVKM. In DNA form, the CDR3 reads TGTGCCAGCACCCCGCTTGGGACAGGGGGCGGTAGGAAGGGCTACACCTTC. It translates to CASTPLGTGGGRKGYTF.

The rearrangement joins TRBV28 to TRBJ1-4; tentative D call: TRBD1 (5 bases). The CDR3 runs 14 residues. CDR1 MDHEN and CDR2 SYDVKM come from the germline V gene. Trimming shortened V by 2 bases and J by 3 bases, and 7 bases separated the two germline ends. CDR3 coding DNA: TGTGCCAGCAGTTTAGGGGGACCTAATGAAAAACTGTTTTTT. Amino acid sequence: CASSLGGPNEKLFF. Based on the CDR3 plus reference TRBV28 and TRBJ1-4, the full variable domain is DVKVTQSSRYLVKRTGEKVFLECVQDMDHENMFWYRQDPGLGLRLIYFSYDVKMKEKGDIPEGYSVSREKKERFSLILESASTNQTSMYLCASSLGGPNEKLFFGSGTQLSVL.